This T cell receptor beta chain was profiled in a study of beta chain features in type 1 diabetes. Expressed TCRB transcripts got sequenced, as all isolated RNA was reverse transcribed. Profiling relied on immunoSEQ multiplex PCR, and the TCRdb table lists in-frame clones only, not all of them. Altogether some 900,000 clones are present, 15% to 20% being singletons, with the ten largest covering 0.02% to 0.03%. Naive, central memory, regulatory and stem cell-like memory cells within the CD4+ compartment were sorted using CD45RO/CCR7/CD25/CD127/CD95/CD27. This clone was observed a few times. Losses at the gene ends were 7 bases for V and 4 bases for J; bases not matched to a gene: 12. CDR1 is MDHEN, CDR2 SYDVKM, per germline. The CDR3 loop spans 15 amino acids.

Sequenced input: naive CD4+ T cells from blood. This chain uses TRBV28 with TRBJ1-2, with 7 bases identical to TRBD1. This clonotype originated in a woman in her late teens or twenties in good health. CDR3 DNA: TGTGCCAGCACCATCGACAGGGCGTCCCGCTATGGCTACACCTTC. Protein product: CASTIDRASRYGYTF.